This T cell receptor (beta chain) emerged from a study of T-cell reconstitution after alpha-beta-depleted transplantation in children. Whole-study findings and limits: From newly produced T cells came most of the T-cell counts and diversity one year after transplant. As was reported, about two months after transplant, alpha-beta T cells came from several hundred expanded graft clones. Certain patients had high TCRbeta diversity at day 60, and it came from recipient T cells and thymic progenitors that survived.

Trimming pared 1 base from V and 8 bases from J, leaving 14 bases between. This CDR3 contains 15 residues. Germline lookup yields CDR1 LNHNV and CDR2 YYDKDF (reference sequence). As concerns this clonotype: Its antigen is unidentified.

Unique molecular identifiers were incorporated when the TCRbeta library was constructed. Via MiXCR, TCRdb re-called the PCR reads, giving one row per CDR3 protein. This sample yields approximately 270,000 distinct CDR3 sequences, of which roughly 25% are seen a single time; about 5% belongs to the top ten. This clonotype was sampled from a female patient younger than 10 who had a stem cell transplant for congenital amegakaryocytic thrombocytopenia, so the T cells may come from the graft donor. The chain recombines TRBV15 with TRBJ1-4, with a tentative D call TRBD1 (5 bases). Sequenced material: PBMCs, mostly from graft donor cells, taken 360 days after TCRalphabeta/CD19-depleted stem cell transplant. Written as DNA, the CDR3 is TGTGCCACCAGCAGAGGGTCTGGGGGTGGGGAAAAACTGTTTTTT. This translates into CATSRGSGGGEKLFF.